The 20 T cell receptor beta chains below come from one sample, sequenced in a study of blood T cell repertoires in COVID-19. Assay: immunoSEQ multiplex PCR; the TCRdb copy retains only in-frame clones and omits some. The sample shows over 400,000 clones, about 88% of them seen only once. Input material: peripheral blood. The source is a woman between 45 and 65 years old with COVID-19, enrolled during active disease.

This chain links TRBV27 with TRBJ2-1; TRBD2 matches at 9 bases. The germline V gene has CDR1 MNHEY and CDR2 SMNVEV (reference sequence). V dropped 6 bases and J dropped 3; count of bases not matched to a gene: 21. The CDR3 totals 20 residues. The CDR3 region is CASRADDHSTSGSIYNEQFF. Written as DNA, the CDR3 is TGTGCCAGCAGGGCTGACGACCACTCGACTAGCGGTTCCATCTACAATGAGCAGTTCTTC.

This clone was detected only once. This chain connects TRBV4-2 to TRBJ2-7; 8 bases are a match to TRBD2. The CDR3 is 14 residues long. Germline V CDR1 and CDR2: LGHNA, YNFKEQ. V lost 4 bases, J lost 5 bases, and 7 bases stayed unmatched. In DNA form, the CDR3 reads TGTGCCAGCAGCCCGGGCGGGGGGTCCAACGAGCAGTACTTC. Translation gives CASSPGGGSNEQYF.

The chain is built from TRBV3-1 (or the pseudogene TRBV3-2) and TRBJ1-2, with TRBD1 matching over 11 bases. V shed 4 bases and J 6 bases; nucleotides not matched to a gene: 7. This CDR3 has 15 residues. Germline V lookup: CDR1 LGHDT, CDR2 YNNKEL (reference sequence). DNA of the CDR3: TGTGCCAGCAGCCCCGGACAGGGGGCGATACATGGCTACACCTTC. Its protein is CASSPGQGAIHGYTF.

V and J are TRBV7-9 and TRBJ1-2, with D unclear. The V gene's germline CDR1 is SEHNR and CDR2 FQNEAQ (reference sequence). V lost 4 bases and J lost 7, with 16 bases in between. The CDR3 spans 14 residues. CDR3 amino acids: CASSSMEAMSGYTF. CDR3 DNA sequence: TGTGCCAGCAGCTCTATGGAGGCCATGAGTGGCTACACCTTC.

The V call is TRBV6-6, the J call TRBJ2-7; 7 bases are shared with TRBD2. The CDR3 contains 14 residues. The ends lost 3 bases at V and 2 bases at J; junction bases unmatched: 4. The germline V gene has CDR1 MNHNY and CDR2 SVGAGI (reference sequence). The CDR3 coding sequence is TGTGCCAGCAGTTATGGGAGGGGAACCTACGAGCAGTACTTC. Encoded protein: CASSYGRGTYEQYF.

The chain employs TRBV2 and TRBJ1-6; D may be TRBD1 (6 bases). The CDR3 consists of 16 residues. The germline CDR1 and CDR2 sequences are SNHLY and FYNNEI. V shed 3 bases and J shed 14 bases, with 23 bases lying between them. CDR3: CASSEHPQGFPGTLHF. CDR3 nucleotide sequence: TGTGCCAGCAGTGAGCACCCACAGGGATTCCCGGGAACCCTCCACTTT.

The J gene is TRBJ2-5, the V gene TRBV24-1, with 10 nucleotides matching TRBD2. The germline gives CDR1 KGHDR, CDR2 SFDVKD. CDR3 length: 15 residues. The V segment lost 3 bases and the J segment 5 bases; nucleotides outside the gene matches: 5. CDR3 coding DNA: TGTGCCACCAGTGATGACCCGACTAGCGGGGAGACCCAGTACTTC. Translation: CATSDDPTSGETQYF.

As DNA, the CDR3 is TGTGCCAGCAGGGGGGGAGCCTATAGCAATCAGCCCCAGCATTTT. As protein: CASRGGAYSNQPQHF. V usage is TRBV27 and J usage is TRBJ1-5; D perhaps matches TRBD1 (5 bases). CDR1 is MNHEY and CDR2 is SMNVEV in the germline V gene (reference sequence). This CDR3 has 15 amino acids. V was shortened by 6 bases and J by 0 bases, with 12 bases between the two germline ends.

The chain couples TRBV6-5 to TRBJ2-4; 7 bases line up with TRBD1. The V segment lost 6 bases and the J segment 8 bases; nucleotides outside the gene matches: 13. There are 15 residues in the CDR3. Germline CDR1 is MNHEY and CDR2 is SVGAGI. The CDR3 sequence is CASSDRDSPKDIQYF. In DNA form, the CDR3 reads TGTGCCAGCAGCGACCGGGACAGCCCTAAGGACATTCAGTACTTC.

The chain combines TRBV5-8 with TRBJ2-2; maybe TRBD1 (5 bases). Germline V gene data show CDR1 as SGHTS and CDR2 as YDEGEE. V was cut by 2 bases and J by 5 bases, with 13 bases left in between. This CDR3 is built from 15 residues. The CDR3 loop reads CASSLLAGWTGELFF. CDR3 DNA: TGTGCCAGCAGCTTACTTGCAGGGTGGACCGGGGAGCTGTTTTTT.

The chain carries TRBV24-1 and TRBJ1-2; TRBD1 is a possible D gene (5 bases). In germline, CDR1 is KGHDR, CDR2 SFDVKD. V dropped 5 bases and J dropped 1 base, with 19 bases sitting between them. CDR3 length: 17 amino acids. The DNA for the CDR3 is TGTGCCACCAGTGGCGGAGTGCCGGTAAGGGGTAACTATGGCTACACCTTC. Amino acids: CATSGGVPVRGNYGYTF.

This chain uses TRBV27 with TRBJ2-7; 8 bases match TRBD2. V lost 5 bases to trimming and J lost 6 bases; unmatched junction nucleotides: 21. Germline loops: CDR1 MNHEY, CDR2 SMNVEV (reference sequence). This CDR3 has 18 residues. The CDR3 coding sequence is TGTGCCAGCAGTCTCCCGCAAAGGCGGGGGGCCTTCCCCCCCGAGCAGTACTTC. Its translation is CASSLPQRRGAFPPEQYF.

The chain links TRBV6-2 or TRBV6-3 to TRBJ2-3, with D tentatively TRBD2 (6 bases). Trimming took off 1 base at V and 5 bases at J, with 10 bases between the two ends. This CDR3 is 14 amino acids long. In germline, CDR1 is MNHEY, CDR2 SVGEGT. DNA of the CDR3: TGTGCCAGCAGTTACTTGCGGGGAGGAGATACGCAGTATTTT. Translating gives CASSYLRGGDTQYF.

This chain joins TRBV30 and TRBJ1-2; 7 bases are shared with TRBD1. Germline loops: CDR1 GTSNPN, CDR2 SVGIG (reference sequence). V shed 0 bases, J shed 13 bases, and the junction held 17 bases outside the gene matches. This CDR3 comprises 15 residues. DNA for the CDR3: TGTGCCTGGAGTGTACGGGGATTGCTTGGACAGGAGATCACCTTC. Protein product: CAWSVRGLLGQEITF.

J is TRBJ2-1 and V is TRBV3-1 (or the pseudogene TRBV3-2); 7 nucleotides agree with TRBD2. The CDR3 sequence is 14 residues long. The germline gives CDR1 LGHDT, CDR2 YNNKEL (reference sequence). V was pared by 6 bases and J by 5 bases, with 7 bases of the junction left unmatched. The CDR3 sequence: CASSPWTRNNEQFF. As DNA, the CDR3 is TGTGCCAGCAGTCCTTGGACTAGGAACAATGAGCAGTTCTTC.

This chain joins TRBV29-1 and TRBJ2-3; perhaps TRBD1 as D (6 bases). Between the trimmed V and J ends, which lost 5 bases and 3 bases, there was a span of 12 bases. Germline CDR1 is SQVTM and CDR2 is ANQGSEA. This CDR3 has 13 amino acids. CDR3 region: CSVRQVRTDTQYF. Written as DNA, the CDR3 is TGCAGCGTTCGACAGGTTAGGACAGATACGCAGTATTTT.

This chain uses TRBV3-1 (or the pseudogene TRBV3-2) with TRBJ1-2; possibly TRBD1 for D (6 bases). The CDR3 totals 15 residues. In germline, CDR1 is LGHDT, CDR2 YNNKEL (reference sequence). Trimming shortened V by 10 bases and J by 3 bases, and 21 bases separated the two germline ends. In DNA, the CDR3 is TGTGCCACCAAGGTTTCTTTGGGGGCAGACTATGGCTACACCTTC. This sequence encodes CATKVSLGADYGYTF.

The rearrangement links TRBV20-1 to TRBJ2-3; D possibly corresponds to TRBD2 (5 bases). CDR3 length: 11 amino acids. Germline values: CDR1 DFQATT, CDR2 SNEGSKA (reference sequence). This CDR3 is CSGKVTDTQYF. The CDR3 DNA reads TGCAGCGGGAAGGTCACAGATACGCAGTATTTT.

In its sample, this clone was seen many times. The gene calls are TRBV6-5 and TRBJ2-7, with D tentatively TRBD1 (5 bases). The CDR3 has 14 residues. With 6 bases removed from V and 5 bases from J, the gap between germline ends came to 17 bases. Per the germline V gene, CDR1 is MNHEY and CDR2 is SVGAGI. The CDR3 DNA sequence: TGTGCCAGCAGGTCACTGACAGCGACCGACGAGCAGTACTTC. This gives the protein CASRSLTATDEQYF.

The rearrangement uses TRBV9 and TRBJ1-1; weak D call: TRBD1 (5 bases). Germline loops: CDR1 SGDLS, CDR2 YYNGEE. The CDR3 length is 13 residues. V lost 4 bases and J 7 bases, leaving 14 bases between the germline ends. This CDR3 is CASSSQGGGEAFF. The CDR3 coding sequence is TGTGCCAGCAGCTCTCAGGGAGGTGGTGAAGCTTTCTTT.